This passage covers 27 T cell receptor beta chains from one sample sequenced in a study of blood T cells in healthy people across ages. Primed by a sample-barcoded 5' primer and a J-beta primer mix, a second PCR proceeded for about 7 to 12 cycles. Using its own MiXCR run on the 5' RACE reads, TCRdb lists one record per CDR3 protein. This sample has just over 800,000 distinct CDR3 sequences, with around 62% found just once. Sequencing was done on a sample of blood. The receptors stem from a man aged 25 to 40 in good health.

The chain is built from TRBV21-1 and TRBJ2-7; the tabulated D call, TRBD1, remains unverified against the DNA. TRBV21-1 is a pseudogene locus. The CDR3 sequence is 14 residues long. The CDR3 loop is CASPKEGTPYEQYF. Here the CDR3 DNA reads TGTGCCAGCCCAAAGGAGGGGACACCCTACGAGCAGTACTTC.

V usage is TRBV2 and J usage is TRBJ2-5; a weak D match, TRBD2 (7 bases). Germline V gene sequence: CDR1 SNHLY, CDR2 FYNNEI. The CDR3 loop spans 17 amino acids. Trimming took 8 bases from V and 2 from J, leaving 24 bases between them. CDR3 amino acids: CASGSTSRGSTQETQYF. CDR3 coding DNA: TGTGCCAGCGGGTCGACTAGCAGGGGCTCCACACAAGAGACCCAGTACTTC.

The chain uses TRBV6-2 or TRBV6-3 and TRBJ2-7; tentatively, D is TRBD2 (5 bases). Trimming cost V 4 bases and J 4 bases, with 11 bases left between them. The CDR3 spans 13 residues. Germline CDR1 is MNHEY and CDR2 is SVGEGT. As DNA, the CDR3 is TGTGCCAGCAGTTTCGGGGTTAAATACGAGCAGTACTTC. It codes for CASSFGVKYEQYF.

The chain carries TRBV20-1 and TRBJ1-4; 8 bases map to TRBD1. Germline values: CDR1 DFQATT, CDR2 SNEGSKA (reference sequence). The CDR3 has 15 residues. The V gene end was trimmed by 3 bases and the J gene end by 5 bases; junction bases not matched to a gene: 8. The CDR3 DNA follows: TGCAGTGCTAGTGAATTTGGACAGGGAAATGAAAAACTGTTTTTT. Amino acids: CSASEFGQGNEKLFF.

V gene TRBV6-5 combines with J gene TRBJ2-3, with D perhaps matching TRBD1 (6 bases). The V gene lost 2 bases and the J gene lost 3 bases, with 12 bases spanning the gap. This CDR3 comprises 15 residues. From germline, CDR1 is MNHEY and CDR2 SVGAGI. CDR3 sequence: CASSYVHQGTDTQYF. In nucleotides, the CDR3 is TGTGCCAGCAGTTACGTCCATCAGGGGACAGATACGCAGTATTTT.

V gene TRBV15 combines with J gene TRBJ2-4; possible D gene TRBD1, 6 bases. The end of the DNA is better explained by TRBJ2-7, so the J call may be wrong. The CDR3 spans 12 residues. Germline-derived CDR1 and CDR2 are LNHNV and YYDKDF (reference sequence). CDR3 DNA sequence: TGTGCCACCAGCACGAACAGGGACGAGCAGTACTTC. This gives the protein CATSTNRDEQYF.

The V call is TRBV5-5, the J call TRBJ1-6, with 7 bases aligning to TRBD1. This CDR3 has 13 amino acids. Germline V CDR1 and CDR2: SGHKS, YYEKEE (reference sequence). V lost 2 bases, J lost 14 bases, and 7 bases stayed unmatched. In DNA, the CDR3 is TGTGCCAGCAGCTTTCAATCACAGGGGTCCCTCCACTTT. Protein product: CASSFQSQGSLHF.

The chain uses TRBV4-1 and TRBJ2-1; D tentatively fits TRBD1 or TRBD2 (5 bases each). The J call is doubtful: the DNA matches TRBJ2-7 better. This CDR3 has 14 amino acids. CDR1 and CDR2 from the germline V gene are MGHRA and YSYEKL. The CDR3 bases are TGCGCCAGCAGCCAAGTCAGGGAGTTTAATGAGCAGTACTTC. It encodes CASSQVREFNEQYF.

This clonotype was counted a few times. The rearrangement links TRBV5-1 to TRBJ1-5; 7 bases are a match to TRBD1. This CDR3 is built from 14 residues. J was trimmed by 5 bases and V by 5 bases; bases with no gene match: 7. The germline V gene has CDR1 SGHRS and CDR2 YFSETQ. CDR3 bases: TGCGCCAGCAGTCGGGACAGCGTGGATCAGCCCCAGCATTTT. Protein sequence: CASSRDSVDQPQHF.

This clonotype was observed once. Its ends do not fully match the called genes, so a read error is possible. The chain is built from TRBV5-1 and TRBJ2-7; D gene ambiguous. The germline V gene encodes CDR1 SGHRS and CDR2 YFSETQ. This CDR3 is built from 12 residues. The CDR3: CASSLGGYEQNF. In DNA form, the CDR3 reads TGCGCCAGCAGCTTGGGAGGCTACGAGCAGAACTTC.

The chain couples TRBV4-1 to TRBJ2-5, with unresolved D. Germline CDR1 and CDR2: MGHRA and YSYEKL. The V and J ends lost 4 bases and 3 bases respectively, with 12 bases between them. This CDR3 is built from 14 residues. DNA of the CDR3: TGCGCCAGCAGCCTTCGGGCCCTAGAAGAGACCCAGTACTTC. Translated, it gives CASSLRALEETQYF.

The chain employs TRBV5-5 and TRBJ2-3; D assignment may be TRBD1 or TRBD2 (5 bases each). This CDR3 has 16 residues. Germline V gene sequence: CDR1 SGHKS, CDR2 YYEKEE (reference sequence). V gave up 0 bases and J gave up 3 bases, with 14 bases separating them. The CDR3 loop reads CASSLGLGVGTDTQYF. The CDR3 DNA reads as TGTGCCAGCAGCTTGGGTTTGGGGGTAGGGACAGATACGCAGTATTTT.

This clonotype was counted a few times. The rearrangement links TRBV27 to TRBJ2-1, with 13 bases that match TRBD2. This CDR3 has 19 amino acids. CDR1 and CDR2 (germline): MNHEY, SMNVEV (reference sequence). The J segment lost 0 bases and the V segment lost 5 bases, leaving 10 bases of the junction unmatched. CDR3 sequence reads: CASSGQLAGGLFSYNEQFF. DNA of the CDR3: TGTGCCAGCAGTGGACAACTAGCGGGGGGGCTATTCTCCTACAATGAGCAGTTCTTC.

V gene TRBV12-3 or TRBV12-4 combines with J gene TRBJ1-5; D gene uncertain. Trimming removed 6 bases from V and 2 bases from J, with 20 bases in between. This CDR3 has 17 amino acids. The CDR3 nucleotides are TGTGCCAGCAGCCGGTCCATGGGCGGCAATGGCAATCAGCCCCAGCATTTT. This sequence encodes CASSRSMGGNGNQPQHF.

The chain joins TRBV7-2 to TRBJ1-4; D not resolved. The CDR3 consists of 15 residues. Germline V lookup: CDR1 SGHTA, CDR2 FQGNSA. The V gene lost 4 bases and the J gene lost 4 bases, with 13 bases spanning the gap. The CDR3 sequence is CASSSGRAINEKLFF. CDR3 nucleotide sequence: TGTGCCAGCAGCTCCGGACGGGCCATTAATGAAAAACTGTTTTTT.

The chain couples TRBV29-1 to TRBJ2-5, with 7 bases that match TRBD1. The length of the CDR3 is 15 residues. From germline, CDR1 is SQVTM and CDR2 ANQGSEA. The junction had 16 bases not matched to a gene; V was cut back by 7 bases and J by 5 bases. The CDR3 spells CSATRDSRPGETQYF. As DNA, the CDR3 is TGCAGCGCTACTAGGGACAGCCGGCCGGGGGAGACCCAGTACTTC.

The gene calls are TRBV4-2 and TRBJ2-1; maybe TRBD1 (5 bases). The V end was cut by 2 bases, the J end by 2 bases, with 10 bases between. The CDR3 has 15 residues. Per the germline V gene, CDR1 is LGHNA and CDR2 is YNFKEQ. The CDR3 DNA sequence: TGTGCCAGCAGCCAACAGGGTAGTCCCTACAATGAGCAGTTCTTC. Its translation: CASSQQGSPYNEQFF.

The V and J genes are TRBV7-9 and TRBJ1-2, with TRBD1 identical over 11 bases. The V segment lost 5 bases and the J segment 6 bases; nucleotides outside the gene matches: 8. This CDR3 region has 15 residues. Germline V CDR1 and CDR2: SEHNR, FQNEAQ (reference sequence). CDR3 DNA: TGTGCCAGCAGCCTACGGACAGGGGGCGAGGATGGCTACACCTTC. This translates into CASSLRTGGEDGYTF. The full variable domain, its missing parts supplied by reference TRBV7-9 and TRBJ1-2, is DTGVSQNPRHKITKRGQNVTFRCDPISEHNRLYWYRQTLGQGPEFLTYFQNEAQLEKSRLLSDRFSAERPKGSFSTLEIQRTEQGDSAMYLCASSLRTGGEDGYTFGSGTRLTVV.

CDR3 sequence: CASSYYPGPDNEQFF. In DNA form, the CDR3 reads TGTGCCAGCAGTTACTACCCTGGGCCTGACAATGAGCAGTTCTTC. This chain joins TRBV6-5 and TRBJ2-1; no definite D call. V was shortened by 1 base and J by 5 bases, with 12 bases between the two germline ends. The CDR3 contains 15 residues. CDR1 and CDR2 (germline): MNHEY, SVGAGI.

A single count supports this clonotype. The gene calls are TRBV29-1 and TRBJ2-5; no definite D call. The tail of the sequence fits TRBJ2-7 better, so the J call may be wrong. The CDR3 has 12 amino acids. Germline V gene data show CDR1 as SQVTM and CDR2 as ANQGSEA. The CDR3 nucleotides are TGCAGCGTTGAAAAAAACAGCTACGAGCAGTACTTC. Protein sequence: CSVEKNSYEQYF.

This clonotype was seen only a few times. The CDR3 DNA follows: TGTGCCAGCAGTTTATTCGCCGGCGGGGGTAGCGATGAGCAGTTCTTC. This gives the protein CASSLFAGGGSDEQFF. This sequence joins TRBV28 and TRBJ2-1; 7 nucleotides align to TRBD2. The CDR3 runs 16 residues. V shed 1 base, J shed 8 bases, and the junction held 11 bases outside the gene matches. Germline assignment: CDR1 MDHEN and CDR2 SYDVKM.

The chain uses TRBV12-3 or TRBV12-4 and TRBJ1-2; tentative D call: TRBD1 (5 bases). V was cut by 8 bases and J by 4 bases, with 11 bases left in between. The CDR3 loop spans 12 amino acids. CDR3 loop: CASVGQGYGYTF. Written as DNA, the CDR3 is TGTGCCAGCGTTGGGCAGGGCTATGGCTACACCTTC.

This rearrangement joins TRBV27 to TRBJ2-7, with 9 bases aligning to TRBD1. J was trimmed by 4 bases and V by 4 bases; bases with no gene match: 5. The CDR3 totals 14 residues. Germline CDR1 MNHEY, CDR2 SMNVEV (reference sequence). The CDR3 DNA reads TGTGCCAGCAGTTGGGGACAGGGAGTGTACGAGCAGTACTTC. This sequence encodes CASSWGQGVYEQYF.

V usage is TRBV29-1 and J usage is TRBJ1-5; 7 nucleotides align to TRBD1. This CDR3 has 14 residues. Trimming at V came to 6 bases and at J to 2 bases, leaving 7 bases not matched to a gene. Germline-derived CDR1 and CDR2 are SQVTM and ANQGSEA. The CDR3 sequence: CSVISQGGNQPQHF. CDR3 DNA sequence: TGCAGCGTCATTTCCCAGGGGGGCAATCAGCCCCAGCATTTT.

The CDR3 sequence is CASSFEVYRTGGITNEKLFF. CDR3 nucleotides: TGTGCCAGCAGCTTCGAAGTATATCGGACAGGGGGCATAACTAATGAAAAACTGTTTTTT. The rearrangement uses TRBV7-9 and TRBJ1-4; the match to TRBD1 covers 11 bases. J was trimmed by 1 base and V by 3 bases; bases with no gene match: 13. The germline CDR1 and CDR2 sequences are SEHNR and FQNEAQ (reference sequence). The CDR3 is made up of 20 amino acids.

This clonotype occurred many times. This sequence joins TRBV6-6 and TRBJ2-3; D unresolved. V lost 2 bases to trimming and J lost 4 bases, with 1 base between them. This CDR3 region has 11 residues. CDR1 MNHNY and CDR2 SVGAGI come from the germline V gene (reference sequence). The CDR3 nucleotides read TGTGCCAGCAGTTACGCAGATACGCAGTATTTT. It encodes CASSYADTQYF.

The J gene is TRBJ2-7, the V gene TRBV6-6; D could derive from TRBD1 or TRBD2 (5 bases each). CDR1 MNHNY and CDR2 SVGAGI come from the germline V gene (reference sequence). Trimming removed 6 bases at V and 0 bases at J, with 15 bases between. This CDR3 is built from 15 residues. The CDR3 loop is CASSLKGTASYEQYF. The CDR3 DNA reads TGTGCCAGCAGCTTAAAAGGGACGGCCTCCTACGAGCAGTACTTC.